This entry lists 3 T cell receptor beta chains sequenced from one sample in a study of T-cell memory formation after mild COVID-19. TCRdb recomputed calls from the 5' RACE reads with MiXCR, one row per CDR3 protein. This sample yields approximately 250,000 distinct CDR3 sequences, of which over 15% are seen a single time; approximately 20% belongs to the top ten. Input material: PBMCs or a T cell subset sorted from them (not recorded which). The receptors were gathered from a young man who had mild COVID-19 (a few samples of this study predate the infection). Cell type and time point are not known.

V usage is TRBV6-2 or TRBV6-3 and J usage is TRBJ1-2; D not certain. This CDR3 spans 15 amino acids. Germline loops: CDR1 MNHEY, CDR2 SVGEGT. V was trimmed by 7 bases and J by 0 bases, leaving 15 bases between them. The chain's CDR3 is CASIDGGNPNYGYTF. CDR3 nucleotides: TGTGCCAGCATCGACGGAGGGAACCCTAACTATGGCTACACCTTC.

This clonotype has a handful of counts. The CDR3 coding sequence is TGTGCCAGCAGCTTAGTTTCAGGGGCTGGCGAGCAGTACGTC. It specifies CASSLVSGAGEQYV. The rearrangement links TRBV11-2 to TRBJ2-7; D may be TRBD1 (6 bases). Trimming removed 1 base from V and 6 bases from J, with 13 bases in between. CDR3 size: 14 residues. CDR1 and CDR2 (germline): SGHAT, FQNNGV.

This clonotype was counted a few times. The chain couples TRBV5-1 to TRBJ1-6, with a possible D match to TRBD1 (5 bases). V was clipped by 3 bases and J by 5 bases, with 12 bases between them. Germline CDR1 reads SGHRS; CDR2 reads YFSETQ. The length of the CDR3 is 15 residues. The CDR3 coding sequence is TGCGCCAGCAGCTCAGGGATTAGGGATAATTCACCCCTCCACTTT. Translating gives CASSSGIRDNSPLHF.